This TCR beta chain was sequenced in a study of shared clonotypes between healthy human individuals. Study as a whole: Donor composition was two women and a few men, aged 18 to 49. General study results and limits: The generation probabilities recorded for non-shared clonotypes fell below those of clonotypes shared by all four donors. Across a handful of donors, naive CD4 shared around 5.1%, naive CD8 over 3%, memory CD4 roughly 2.2%, memory CD8 0.4%. Limitation of the genetic and exposure-history diversity represented came from the few donors.

CD45RO-negative cells were positively selected for CCR7, leaving out terminally differentiated effector memory CD45RA+ cells. Assay used: immunoSEQ multiplex PCR; TCRdb lists only in-frame clones, some missing. The sample has hundreds of thousands of clones, nearly 97% seen once. Comments on this clone: The antigen remains unidentified.

Sequencing used naive CD8+ T cells sorted from blood. The sequence came from a woman in her 30s in good health.

CDR3 loop: CASDEAKYTDTQYF. The CDR3 nucleotides are TGTGCCAGCGATGAGGCGAAGTACACAGATACGCAGTATTTT. The V gene is TRBV2, the J gene TRBJ2-3; D gene ambiguous. Germline CDR1 is SNHLY and CDR2 is FYNNEI. Trimming pared 8 bases from V and 2 bases from J, leaving 14 bases between. The CDR3 length is 14 residues.